A single sample gave rise to the 5 T cell receptor beta chains below, sequenced in a study of T cells in Graves' hyperthyroidism and ophthalmopathy. Authors of the study amplified TCR beta CDR3 regions from RNA transcripts. First-round RT-PCR targeting the TCR CDR3 was performed with the HTBI primer set. TCRdb independently ran MiXCR on the multiplex PCR reads; one entry per CDR3 protein. The table includes a few hundred thousand distinct CDR3 sequences, approximately 16% detected once. Input material: blood. These receptors were collected from a woman in her thirties or forties with Graves' ophthalmopathy.

Many counts were recorded for this clonotype. The J gene is TRBJ1-2, the V gene TRBV12-3 or TRBV12-4; no reliable D call. The CDR3 totals 13 residues. Trimming pared 6 bases from V and 3 bases from J, leaving 11 bases between. The CDR3 nucleotides are TGTGCCAGCAGAACCCTTGGGGACTATGGCTACACCTTC. The encoded protein is CASRTLGDYGYTF.

This clonotype was detected many times. The rearrangement joins TRBV2 to TRBJ2-4, with TRBD2 identical over 9 bases. Per the germline V gene, CDR1 is SNHLY and CDR2 is FYNNEI. After removal of 6 bases from V and 0 bases from J, the junction contained 12 bases not matched to a gene. The CDR3 runs to 18 residues. CDR3 protein: CASSAYPTSGLAKNIQYF. DNA for the CDR3: TGTGCCAGCAGCGCATACCCGACTAGCGGACTAGCCAAAAACATTCAGTACTTC.

This clonotype was picked up many times. The gene calls are TRBV7-2 and TRBJ2-2; 7 bases are shared with TRBD2. The CDR3 sequence is 16 residues long. V trimming: 2 bases; J trimming: 5 bases; junction bases outside the gene matches: 8. The germline V gene encodes CDR1 SGHTA and CDR2 FQGNSA. The CDR3 nucleotides are TGTGCCAGCAGCTTAACGGCGGGAGCGTGGACCGGGGAGCTGTTTTTT. Translating gives CASSLTAGAWTGELFF. The whole variable domain, filled in from reference TRBV7-2 and TRBJ2-2, reads GAGVSQSPSNKVTEKGKDVELRCDPISGHTALYWYRQSLGQGLEFLIYFQGNSAPDKSGLPSDRFSAERTGGSVSTLTIQRTQQEDSAVYLCASSLTAGAWTGELFFGEGSRLTVL.

This clonotype has a count of ten or more. The chain joins TRBV2 to TRBJ2-1; no reliable D call. Germline loops: CDR1 SNHLY, CDR2 FYNNEI. V shed 2 bases and J shed 3 bases, with 8 bases lying between them. The CDR3 length is 14 residues. CDR3 loop: CASSERYSYNEQFF. The CDR3 nucleotides read TGTGCCAGCAGTGAAAGATACAGCTACAATGAGCAGTTCTTC.

This clonotype showed up many times. This CDR3 reads CASDYEQYF. The CDR3 DNA sequence: TGTGCCAGCGACTACGAGCAGTACTTC. This chain uses TRBV3-1 with TRBJ2-7; D unclear. Trimming left V 8 bases short and J 3 bases short, with 2 bases between. Germline values: CDR1 LGHDT, CDR2 YNNKEL (reference sequence). This CDR3 is built from 9 residues.